This T cell receptor (beta chain) was recorded in a study of control samples from healthy donors and cancer patients. Per the germline V gene, CDR1 is SGHTS and CDR2 is YDEGEE. Trimming removed 7 bases from V and 6 bases from J, with 11 bases in between. The CDR3 is made up of 11 amino acids. Assay used: immunoSEQ multiplex PCR; TCRdb lists only in-frame clones, some missing. Of 85,000 to 95,000 clones in the sample, 91% were seen once. The sequence came from a woman between 25 and 40 years old in good health. The J gene is TRBJ2-7, the V gene TRBV5-8; D is ambiguous. Material: blood. DNA for the CDR3: TGTGCCAGCGGTTGGGTCAGCGAGCAGTACTTC. Translated, it gives CASGWVSEQYF. The variable domain in full, completed from reference TRBV5-8 and TRBJ2-7, reads EAGVTQSPTHLIKTRGQQATLRCSPISGHTSVYWYQQALGLGLQFLLWYDEGEERNRGNFPPRFSGRQFPNYSSELNVNALELEDSALYLCASGWVSEQYFGPGTRLTVT.